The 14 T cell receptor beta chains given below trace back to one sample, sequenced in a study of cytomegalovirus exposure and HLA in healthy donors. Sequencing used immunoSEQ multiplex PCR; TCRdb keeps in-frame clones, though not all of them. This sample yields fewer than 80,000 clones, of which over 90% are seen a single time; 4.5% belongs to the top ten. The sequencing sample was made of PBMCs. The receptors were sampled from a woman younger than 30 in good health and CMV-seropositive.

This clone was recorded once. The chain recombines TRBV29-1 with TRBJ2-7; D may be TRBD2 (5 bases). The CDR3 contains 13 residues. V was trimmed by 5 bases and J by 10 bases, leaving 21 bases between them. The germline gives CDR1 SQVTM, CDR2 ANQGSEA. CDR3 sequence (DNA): TGCAGCGTTCAGGAAACCCAGACTACGATCCAGTACTTC. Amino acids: CSVQETQTTIQYF.

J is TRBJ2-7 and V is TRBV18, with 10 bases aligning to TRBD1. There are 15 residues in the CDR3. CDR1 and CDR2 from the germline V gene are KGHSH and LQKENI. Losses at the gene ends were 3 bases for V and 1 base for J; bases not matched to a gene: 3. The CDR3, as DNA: TGTGCCAGCTCACCGAGGACAGGGGGGTCCTACGAGCAGTACTTC. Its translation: CASSPRTGGSYEQYF.

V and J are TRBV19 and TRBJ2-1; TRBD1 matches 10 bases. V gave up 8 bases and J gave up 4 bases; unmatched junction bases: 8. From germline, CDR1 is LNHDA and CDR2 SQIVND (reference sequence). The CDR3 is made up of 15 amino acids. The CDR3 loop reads CASSPDRGLYNEQFF. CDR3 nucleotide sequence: TGTGCCAGTTCTCCAGACAGGGGGCTTTACAATGAGCAGTTCTTC.

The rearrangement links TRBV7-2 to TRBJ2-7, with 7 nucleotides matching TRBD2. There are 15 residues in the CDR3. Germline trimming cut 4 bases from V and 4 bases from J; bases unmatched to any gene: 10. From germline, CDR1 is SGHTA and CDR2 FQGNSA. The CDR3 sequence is CASSSGGSFKYEQYF. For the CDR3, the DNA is TGTGCCAGCAGCTCTGGCGGGAGTTTCAAATACGAGCAGTACTTC.

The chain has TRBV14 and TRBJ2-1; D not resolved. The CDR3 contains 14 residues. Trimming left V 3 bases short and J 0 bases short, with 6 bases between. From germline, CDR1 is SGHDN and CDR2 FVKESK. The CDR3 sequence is CASSHPSSYNEQFF. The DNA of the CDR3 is TGTGCCAGCAGCCATCCTTCCTCCTACAATGAGCAGTTCTTC.

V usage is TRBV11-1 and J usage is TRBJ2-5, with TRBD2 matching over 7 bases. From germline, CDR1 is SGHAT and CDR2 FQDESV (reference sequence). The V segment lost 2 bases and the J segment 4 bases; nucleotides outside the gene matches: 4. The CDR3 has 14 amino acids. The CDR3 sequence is CASSLISGGETQYF. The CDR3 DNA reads TGTGCCAGCAGCTTAATATCGGGGGGAGAGACCCAGTACTTC.

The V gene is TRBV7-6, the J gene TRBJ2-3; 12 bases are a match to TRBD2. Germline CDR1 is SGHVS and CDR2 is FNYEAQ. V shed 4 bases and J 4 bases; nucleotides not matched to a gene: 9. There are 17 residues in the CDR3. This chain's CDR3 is CASSSGLAGIISDTQYF. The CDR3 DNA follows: TGTGCCAGCAGCTCTGGACTAGCGGGGATCATCTCAGATACGCAGTATTTT.

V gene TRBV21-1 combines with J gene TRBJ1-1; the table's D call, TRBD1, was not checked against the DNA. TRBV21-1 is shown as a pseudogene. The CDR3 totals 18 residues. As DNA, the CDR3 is TGTGCCAGCAGCAAAACCCGAGACAGGGAAGGGGGTCACACTGAAGCTTTCTTT. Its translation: CASSKTRDREGGHTEAFF.

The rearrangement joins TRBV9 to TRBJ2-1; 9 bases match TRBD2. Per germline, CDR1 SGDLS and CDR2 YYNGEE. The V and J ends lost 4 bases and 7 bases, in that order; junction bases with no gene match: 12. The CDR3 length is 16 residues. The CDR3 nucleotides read TGTGCCAGCAGCCCATTAGCGGGGGCTAACGGGAATGAGCAGTTCTTC. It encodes CASSPLAGANGNEQFF.

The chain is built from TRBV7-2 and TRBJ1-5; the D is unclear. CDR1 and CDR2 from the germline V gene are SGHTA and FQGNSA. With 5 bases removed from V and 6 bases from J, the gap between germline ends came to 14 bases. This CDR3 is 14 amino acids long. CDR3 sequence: CASSARGSLQPQHF. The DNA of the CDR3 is TGTGCCAGCAGCGCCCGAGGGAGCCTTCAGCCCCAGCATTTT.

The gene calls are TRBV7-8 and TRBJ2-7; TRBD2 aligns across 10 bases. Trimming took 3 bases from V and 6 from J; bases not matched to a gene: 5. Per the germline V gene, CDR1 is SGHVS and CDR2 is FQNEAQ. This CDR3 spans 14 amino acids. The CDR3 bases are TGTGCCAGCAGCTTTGAGCGGGAGGGTCGCGAGCAGTACTTC. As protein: CASSFEREGREQYF.

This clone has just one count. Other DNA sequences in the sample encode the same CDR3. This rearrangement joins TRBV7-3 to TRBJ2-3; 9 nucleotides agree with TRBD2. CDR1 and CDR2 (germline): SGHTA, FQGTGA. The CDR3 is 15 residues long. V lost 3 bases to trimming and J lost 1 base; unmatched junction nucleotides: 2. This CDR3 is CASSFSGSGTDTQYF. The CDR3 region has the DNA TGTGCCAGCAGCTTTAGCGGGAGCGGCACAGATACGCAGTATTTT.

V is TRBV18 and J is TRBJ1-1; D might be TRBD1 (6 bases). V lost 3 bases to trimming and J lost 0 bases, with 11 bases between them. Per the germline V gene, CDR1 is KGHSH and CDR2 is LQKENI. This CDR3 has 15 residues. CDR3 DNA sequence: TGTGCCAGCTCACCGGACAGCTCAATGAACACTGAAGCTTTCTTT. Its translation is CASSPDSSMNTEAFF.

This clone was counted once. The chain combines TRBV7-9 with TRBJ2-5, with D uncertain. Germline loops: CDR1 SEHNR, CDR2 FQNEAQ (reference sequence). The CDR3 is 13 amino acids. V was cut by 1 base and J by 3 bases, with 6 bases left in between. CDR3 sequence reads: CASSLVVEETQYF. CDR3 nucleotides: TGTGCCAGCAGCTTAGTAGTAGAAGAGACCCAGTACTTC.